This T cell receptor beta chain originates from a study of OX40 agonist ivuxolimab in advanced cancers. Study-wide results and limits: CD8+ T cells (on average) carried more expanded clones than CD4+ T cells.

Method: immunoSEQ multiplex PCR; TCRdb's copy keeps in-frame clones and lacks some. The sample contains roughly 61,000 clones, 65% to 90% of which appear only once. Note on this clone: The antigen is not known.

Looked up from germline, CDR1 is MNHNS and CDR2 is SASEGT. Trimming took off 8 bases at V and 5 bases at J, with 12 bases between the two ends. The CDR3 runs to 12 residues. This sequence originates from an adult with an advanced solid tumor such as melanoma, head and neck, liver or kidney cancer. The sequencing used CD4+ or CD8+ T cells sorted from blood, collected in a trial of the OX40 agonist ivuxolimab. The chain uses TRBV6-1 and TRBJ2-5; D unresolved. Written as DNA, the CDR3 is TGTGCCAGCCTCTCGAATCGGGAGACCCAGTACTTC. It encodes CASLSNRETQYF.